This paragraph covers one T cell receptor (beta chain) sequence. The target antigen is unknown. Every patient relapsed after autologous stem cell transplantation, and brentuximab vedotin exposure varied. The table came from immunoSEQ multiplex PCR; TCRdb's copy has only in-frame clones and leaves some out. This sample has 20,000 or so clones; roughly 83% occur once, and the top ten carry 18%. The record originates from a study of PD-1 blockade in classical Hodgkin lymphoma. Overall study: Nivolumab 3 mg/kg was given intravenously every 2 weeks.

In germline, CDR1 is MNHNS, CDR2 SASEGT. The CDR3 is made up of 14 amino acids. V shed 3 bases and J shed 5 bases, with 13 bases lying between them. General study points: Significantly greater TCR diversity emerged by C4D1 in CD4+ cells but not CD8+ cells.

The chain uses TRBV6-1 and TRBJ1-1; no clear D gene. The starting material was peripheral blood mononuclear cells (PBMCs), obtained before the second cycle of nivolumab. This TCR derives from a human donor with classical Hodgkin lymphoma. The CDR3 nucleotides are TGTGCCAGCAGTGACTCTCGGGTATGGACTGAAGCTTTCTTT. This sequence encodes CASSDSRVWTEAFF.